This T cell receptor (beta chain) was identified in a study of identical twins. Findings and caveats of the study: In zero-insertion analyses, partial confounding could arise from invariant MAIT and iNKT cells. Monozygotic twin pairs showed more out-of-frame TCR alpha sharing than models estimated.

Healthy Caucasians made up all donors. Unique molecular identifiers were present on cDNA, and template switching added a universal primer site. MiXCR, run by TCRdb on the 5' RACE reads, gives a single entry per CDR3 protein. The sample lists around 1.7 million distinct CDR3 sequences, 25% to 35% occurring once. Germline assignment: CDR1 SGHTA and CDR2 FQGNSA. There are 14 residues in the CDR3. This clonotype was seen repeatedly, ten times or more. Its antigen remains unidentified. An end of the junction does not agree with germline; a read error may underlie this. The clonotype comes from a newborn girl in good health. The chain has TRBV7-2 and TRBJ1-1, with TRBD1 matching 7 bases. The sequencing sample was made of cord blood. The CDR3 sequence is CASSLTGLNTEAFF. The CDR3 DNA reads as TGCGCCAGCAGCTTGACAGGGTTGAACACTGAAGCTTTCTTT.